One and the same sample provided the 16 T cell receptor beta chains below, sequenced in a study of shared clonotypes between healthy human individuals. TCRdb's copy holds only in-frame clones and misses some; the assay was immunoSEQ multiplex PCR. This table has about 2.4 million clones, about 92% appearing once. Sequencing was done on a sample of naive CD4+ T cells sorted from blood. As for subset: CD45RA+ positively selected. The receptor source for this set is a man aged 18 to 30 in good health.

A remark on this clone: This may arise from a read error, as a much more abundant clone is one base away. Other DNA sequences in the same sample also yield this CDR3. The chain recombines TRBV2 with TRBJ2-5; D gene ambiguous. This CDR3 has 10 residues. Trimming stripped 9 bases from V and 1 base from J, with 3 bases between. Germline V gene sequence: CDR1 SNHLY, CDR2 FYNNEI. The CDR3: CASSQETQYF. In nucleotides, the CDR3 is TGTGCCAGTAGCCAAGAGACCCAGTACTTC.

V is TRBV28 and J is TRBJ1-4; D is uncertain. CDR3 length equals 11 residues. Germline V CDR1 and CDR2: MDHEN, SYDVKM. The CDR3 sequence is CVSATNEKLFF. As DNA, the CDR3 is TGTGTTTCTGCAACTAATGAAAAACTGTTTTTT.

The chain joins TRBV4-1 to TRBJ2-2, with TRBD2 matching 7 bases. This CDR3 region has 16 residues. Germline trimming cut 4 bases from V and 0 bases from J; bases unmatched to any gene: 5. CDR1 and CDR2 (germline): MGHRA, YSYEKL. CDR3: CASSRLSGPNTGELFF. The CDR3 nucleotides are TGCGCCAGCAGCCGGCTTAGCGGGCCGAACACCGGGGAGCTGTTTTTT.

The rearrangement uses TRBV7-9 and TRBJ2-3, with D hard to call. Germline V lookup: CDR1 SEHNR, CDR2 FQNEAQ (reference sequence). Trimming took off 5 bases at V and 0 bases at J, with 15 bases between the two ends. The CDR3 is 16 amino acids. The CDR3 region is CASSPRRTASTDTQYF. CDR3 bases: TGTGCCAGCAGCCCCCGTCGCACAGCTAGCACAGATACGCAGTATTTT.

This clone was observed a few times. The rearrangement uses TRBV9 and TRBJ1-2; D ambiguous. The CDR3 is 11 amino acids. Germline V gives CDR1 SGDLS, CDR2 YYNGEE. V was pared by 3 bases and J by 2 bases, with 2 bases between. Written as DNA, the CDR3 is TGTGCCAGCAGCGACAACTATGGCTACACCTTC. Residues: CASSDNYGYTF.

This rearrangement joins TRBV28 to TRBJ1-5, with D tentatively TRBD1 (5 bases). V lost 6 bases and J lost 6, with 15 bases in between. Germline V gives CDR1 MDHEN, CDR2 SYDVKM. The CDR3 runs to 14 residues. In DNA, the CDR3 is TGTGCCAGCAGCTCAGGGACGCCGCGTCAGCCCCAGCATTTT. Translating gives CASSSGTPRQPQHF.

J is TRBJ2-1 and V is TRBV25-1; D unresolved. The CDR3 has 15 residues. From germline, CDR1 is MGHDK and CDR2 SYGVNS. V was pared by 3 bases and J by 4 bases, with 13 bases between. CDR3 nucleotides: TGTGCCAGCAGTGATGCCCTGGTACCTTACAATGAGCAGTTCTTC. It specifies CASSDALVPYNEQFF.

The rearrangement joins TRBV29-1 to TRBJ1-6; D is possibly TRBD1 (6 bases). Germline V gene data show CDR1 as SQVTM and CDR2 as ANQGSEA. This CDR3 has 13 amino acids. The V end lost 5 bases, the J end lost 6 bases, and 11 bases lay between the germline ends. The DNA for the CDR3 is TGCAGCGTTCGACAGGATAGTAATTCACCCCTCCACTTT. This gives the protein CSVRQDSNSPLHF.

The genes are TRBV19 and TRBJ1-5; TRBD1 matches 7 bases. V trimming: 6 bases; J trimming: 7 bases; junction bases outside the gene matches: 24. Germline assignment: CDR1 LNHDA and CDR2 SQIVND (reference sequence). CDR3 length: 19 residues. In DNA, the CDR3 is TGTGCCAGTAGCTTACAACCCCCCACCAACAGGGGAATCAGGCAGCCCCAGCATTTT. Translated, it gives CASSLQPPTNRGIRQPQHF.

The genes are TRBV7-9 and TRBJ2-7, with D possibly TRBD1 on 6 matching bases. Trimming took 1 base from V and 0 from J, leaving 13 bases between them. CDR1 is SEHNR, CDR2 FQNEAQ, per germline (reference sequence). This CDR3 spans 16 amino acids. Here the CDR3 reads CASSLVSGTSSYEQYF. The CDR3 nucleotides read TGTGCCAGCAGCTTAGTCTCCGGGACATCCTCCTACGAGCAGTACTTC.

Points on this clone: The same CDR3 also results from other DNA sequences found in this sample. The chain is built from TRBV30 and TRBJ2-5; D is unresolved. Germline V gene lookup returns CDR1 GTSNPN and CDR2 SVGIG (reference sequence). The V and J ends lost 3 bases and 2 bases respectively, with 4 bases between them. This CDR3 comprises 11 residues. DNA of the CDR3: TGTGCCTGGAGCCGGCAAGAGACCCAGTACTTC. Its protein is CAWSRQETQYF.

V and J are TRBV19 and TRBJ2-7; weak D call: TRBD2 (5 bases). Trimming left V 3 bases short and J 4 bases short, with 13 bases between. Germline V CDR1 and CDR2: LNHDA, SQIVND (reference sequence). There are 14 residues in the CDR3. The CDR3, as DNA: TGTGCCAGTAGTATGGGAGACACGAGTTACGAGCAGTACTTC. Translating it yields CASSMGDTSYEQYF.

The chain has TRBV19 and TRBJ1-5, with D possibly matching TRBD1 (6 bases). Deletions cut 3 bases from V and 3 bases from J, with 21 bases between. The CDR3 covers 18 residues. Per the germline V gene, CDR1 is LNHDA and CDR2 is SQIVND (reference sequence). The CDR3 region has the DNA TGTGCCAGTAGTATGATTACGACGGCAGGGGCAGTCAATCAGCCCCAGCATTTT. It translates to CASSMITTAGAVNQPQHF.

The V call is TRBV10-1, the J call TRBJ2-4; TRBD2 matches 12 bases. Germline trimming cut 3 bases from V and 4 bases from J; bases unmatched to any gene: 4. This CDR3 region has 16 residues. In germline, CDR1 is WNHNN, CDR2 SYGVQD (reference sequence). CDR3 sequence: CASSDASGGDKNIQYF. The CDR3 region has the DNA TGCGCCAGCAGTGACGCTAGCGGGGGGGATAAAAACATTCAGTACTTC.

The CDR3 bases are TGTGCCAGCGGGGACGCGGGACGAGAGACCCAGTACTTC. Amino acids: CASGDAGRETQYF. The chain uses TRBV2 and TRBJ2-5; weak D call: TRBD2 (6 bases). With 8 bases removed from V and 4 bases from J, the gap between germline ends came to 14 bases. The CDR3 length is 13 residues. Germline CDR1 and CDR2: SNHLY and FYNNEI.

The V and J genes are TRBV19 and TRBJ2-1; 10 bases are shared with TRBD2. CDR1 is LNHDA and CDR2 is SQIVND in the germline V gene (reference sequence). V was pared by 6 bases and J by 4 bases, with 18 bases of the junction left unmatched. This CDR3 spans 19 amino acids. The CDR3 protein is CASSRTSGNVKHIYNEQFF. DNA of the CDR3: TGTGCCAGTAGCAGAACTAGCGGGAATGTAAAACACATTTACAATGAGCAGTTCTTC. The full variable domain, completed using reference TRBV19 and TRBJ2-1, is DGGITQSPKYLFRKEGQNVTLSCEQNLNHDAMYWYRQDPGQGLRLIYYSQIVNDFQKGDIAEGYSVSREKKESFPLTVTSAQKNPTAFYLCASSRTSGNVKHIYNEQFFGPGTRLTVL.